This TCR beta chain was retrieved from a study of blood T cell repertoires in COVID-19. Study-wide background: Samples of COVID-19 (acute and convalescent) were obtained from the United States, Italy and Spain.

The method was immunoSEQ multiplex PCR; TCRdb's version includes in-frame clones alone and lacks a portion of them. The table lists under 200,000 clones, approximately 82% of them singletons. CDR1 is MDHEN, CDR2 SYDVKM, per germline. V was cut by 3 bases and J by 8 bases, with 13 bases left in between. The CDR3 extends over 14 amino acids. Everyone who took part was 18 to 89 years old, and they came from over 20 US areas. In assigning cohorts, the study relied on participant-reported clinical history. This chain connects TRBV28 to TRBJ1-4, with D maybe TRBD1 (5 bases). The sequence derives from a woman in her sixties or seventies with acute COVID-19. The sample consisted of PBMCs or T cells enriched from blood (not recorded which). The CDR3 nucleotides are TGTGCCAGCAGTTTCCCAGGGAACCAAGAAAAACTGTTTTTT. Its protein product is CASSFPGNQEKLFF.